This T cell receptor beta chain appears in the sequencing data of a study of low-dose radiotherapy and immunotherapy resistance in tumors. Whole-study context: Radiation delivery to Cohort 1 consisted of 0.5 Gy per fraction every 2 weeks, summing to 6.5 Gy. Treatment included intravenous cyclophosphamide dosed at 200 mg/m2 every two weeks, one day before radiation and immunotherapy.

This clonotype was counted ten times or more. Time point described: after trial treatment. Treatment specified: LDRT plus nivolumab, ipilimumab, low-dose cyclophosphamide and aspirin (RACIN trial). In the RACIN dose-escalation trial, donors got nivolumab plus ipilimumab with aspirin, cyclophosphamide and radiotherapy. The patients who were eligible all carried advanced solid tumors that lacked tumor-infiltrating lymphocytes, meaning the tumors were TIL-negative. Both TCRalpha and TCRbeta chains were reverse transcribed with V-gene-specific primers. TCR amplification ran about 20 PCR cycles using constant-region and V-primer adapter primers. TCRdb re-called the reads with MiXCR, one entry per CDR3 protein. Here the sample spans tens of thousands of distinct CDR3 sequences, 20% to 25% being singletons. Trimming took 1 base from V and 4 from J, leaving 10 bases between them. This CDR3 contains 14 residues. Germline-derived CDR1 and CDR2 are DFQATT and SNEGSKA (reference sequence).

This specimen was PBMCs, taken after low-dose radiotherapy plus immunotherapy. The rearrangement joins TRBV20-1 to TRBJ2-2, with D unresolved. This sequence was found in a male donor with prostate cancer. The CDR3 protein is CSARVRASTGELFF. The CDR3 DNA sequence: TGCAGTGCTAGAGTAAGGGCCTCCACCGGGGAGCTGTTTTTT.